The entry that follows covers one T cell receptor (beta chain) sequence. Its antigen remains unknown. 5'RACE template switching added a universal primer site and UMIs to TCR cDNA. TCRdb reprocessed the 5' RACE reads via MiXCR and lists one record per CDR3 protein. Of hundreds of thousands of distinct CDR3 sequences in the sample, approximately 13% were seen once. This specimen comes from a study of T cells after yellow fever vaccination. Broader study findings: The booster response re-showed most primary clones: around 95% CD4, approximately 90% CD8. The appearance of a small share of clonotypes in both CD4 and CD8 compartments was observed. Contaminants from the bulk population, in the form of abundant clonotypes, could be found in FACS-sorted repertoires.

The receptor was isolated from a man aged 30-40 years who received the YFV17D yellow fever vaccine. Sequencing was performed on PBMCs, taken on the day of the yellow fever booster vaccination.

The CDR3 coding sequence is TGTGCCAGCAGACGACAGGGGGCAAGGAATGAGCAGTTCTTC. Protein: CASRRQGARNEQFF. The genes are TRBV6-1 and TRBJ2-1; 10 nucleotides match TRBD1. With V trimmed by 6 bases and J by 7 bases, 6 bases remained unmatched. CDR1 is MNHNS, CDR2 SASEGT, per germline. This CDR3 region has 14 residues.